A single sample is the source of the 8 T cell receptor beta chains below, sequenced in a study of human T cells and chemical hapten exposure (dated by TCRdb to the early 2020s). The sample's time point, from its label and the paper: pre-sensitization, week 0. Sample treatment or condition, as interpreted from the label and publication: therapeutic diphenylcyclopropenone sensitization with weekly scalp DPC. Library preparation was by RACE. Instrument on record: NextSeq 500. The raw public reads went through TCRdb reprocessing: fastp at Q25, MiXCR clone calling, in-frame beta chains kept. Rows are combined by CDR3 protein, so each entry shows the most common genes and DNA. This sample holds around 56,000 distinct CDR3 sequences; roughly a tenth were observed only once. In total, the top ten clones hold roughly 9.1% of the sample. The sequenced sample was whole blood, obtained in connection with sensitization to the hapten diphenylcyclopropenone (DPC). The source is a man aged 35-49 years with alopecia areata. Some clones in this sample may be carry-over from other donors' samples.

This clonotype appeared a few times. The V and J genes are TRBV28 and TRBJ2-7; 7 bases match TRBD1. With 5 bases clipped from V and 5 bases from J, the junction kept 9 bases outside the gene matches. The CDR3 has 14 residues. Germline loops: CDR1 MDHEN, CDR2 SYDVKM. DNA for the CDR3: TGTGCCAGCAGTATACAGACAGGGAGTCACGAGCAGTACTTC. This gives the protein CASSIQTGSHEQYF.

This clonotype was detected a few times. V and J are TRBV5-4 and TRBJ2-7; 8 positions match TRBD1. From germline, CDR1 is SGHNT and CDR2 YYREEE (reference sequence). Trimming at V came to 5 bases and at J to 1 base, leaving 8 bases not matched to a gene. The CDR3 length is 15 residues. The CDR3 reads CASSKQQGVSYEQYF. The CDR3 DNA reads TGTGCCAGCAGTAAACAACAGGGGGTATCCTACGAGCAGTACTTC.

This clonotype has at least ten counts. The chain links TRBV28 to TRBJ2-7; unclear D gene. V lost 3 bases and J lost 3, with 6 bases in between. Germline-derived CDR1 and CDR2 are MDHEN and SYDVKM. The CDR3 covers 12 residues. CDR3 sequence: CASSFQNYEQYF. The CDR3 bases are TGTGCCAGCAGTTTCCAGAACTACGAGCAGTACTTC.

The chain links TRBV18 to TRBJ2-5; D gene ambiguous. Looked up from germline, CDR1 is KGHSH and CDR2 is LQKENI. With 3 bases removed from V and 2 bases from J, the gap between germline ends came to 4 bases. This CDR3 comprises 12 residues. The CDR3 DNA follows: TGTGCCAGCTCACCTCAACAAGAGACCCAGTACTTC. Translated, it gives CASSPQQETQYF.

This clonotype was counted at least ten times. The rearrangement uses TRBV28 and TRBJ2-1, with 7 bases lining up with TRBD2. Germline CDR1 is MDHEN and CDR2 is SYDVKM. The CDR3 loop spans 14 amino acids. Trimming removed 6 bases from V and 7 bases from J; junction bases left unmatched: 9. Written as DNA, the CDR3 is TGTGCCAGCAGGAACCATGGACTAGGGAATGAGCAGTTCTTC. Its protein is CASRNHGLGNEQFF.

This clonotype was seen at least ten times. The chain carries TRBV20-1 and TRBJ2-1; the D is unclear. Trimming took 1 base from V and 0 from J, leaving 7 bases between them. The V gene's germline CDR1 is DFQATT and CDR2 SNEGSKA (reference sequence). The CDR3 is 14 amino acids. Here the CDR3 DNA reads TGCAGTGCTAGAGGCGATAGCTCCTACAATGAGCAGTTCTTC. The encoded protein is CSARGDSSYNEQFF.

The table lists this clonotype with many counts. The CDR3 loop reads CASSSRAAGAYEQYF. In nucleotides, the CDR3 is TGTGCCAGCAGCTCTCGGGCAGCGGGAGCCTACGAGCAGTACTTC. V gene TRBV7-9 combines with J gene TRBJ2-7, with TRBD2 matching over 8 bases. This CDR3 is built from 15 residues. Germline V gives CDR1 SEHNR, CDR2 FQNEAQ (reference sequence). V lost 4 bases to trimming and J lost 2 bases; unmatched junction nucleotides: 7.

This clonotype has more than one count but fewer than ten. The rearrangement links TRBV13 to TRBJ2-4; D ambiguous. From germline, CDR1 is PRHDT and CDR2 FYEKMQ (reference sequence). The CDR3 covers 17 residues. Trimming shortened V by 5 bases and J by 1 base, and 18 bases separated the two germline ends. CDR3 region: CASSPLPPGYAKNIQYF. CDR3 in DNA: TGTGCCAGCAGCCCCCTCCCCCCCGGGTATGCCAAAAACATTCAGTACTTC.